This TCR beta chain derives from a study of cytomegalovirus exposure and HLA in healthy donors. A word on this clone: What it recognizes is unknown.

Study findings and constraints: Clusters of TCRs from the first cohort tended to co-occur in the 100 to 150 validation repertoires (as a later analysis found). Cytomegalovirus association was listed for around 180 TCR beta chains. Cytomegalovirus status, reportedly, was diagnosed with high specificity and sensitivity by the classifier.

V gave up 1 base and J gave up 6 bases; unmatched junction bases: 8. Germline CDR1 reads SGHVS; CDR2 reads FNYEAQ. The CDR3 sequence is 16 residues long. Repertoires were generated with immunoSEQ multiplex PCR, while TCRdb's copy carries only in-frame clones and drops some. The sample records fewer than 350,000 clones, approximately 90% being singletons. The chain employs TRBV7-6 and TRBJ2-7; the match to TRBD2 covers 11 bases. The TCR was taken from a woman in her late teens or twenties in good health and CMV-seronegative. Material: PBMCs. The CDR3 is CASSLGTSGSLGEQYF. The CDR3, as DNA: TGTGCCAGCAGCTTAGGCACTAGCGGGAGCTTGGGCGAGCAGTACTTC. The full variable domain, in which reference TRBV7-6 and TRBJ2-7 provide the parts outside the CDR3, is GAGVSQSPRYKVTKRGQDVALRCDPISGHVSLYWYRQALGQGPEFLTYFNYEAQQDKSGLPNDRFSAERPEGSISTLTIQRTEQRDSAMYRCASSLGTSGSLGEQYFGPGTRLTVT.